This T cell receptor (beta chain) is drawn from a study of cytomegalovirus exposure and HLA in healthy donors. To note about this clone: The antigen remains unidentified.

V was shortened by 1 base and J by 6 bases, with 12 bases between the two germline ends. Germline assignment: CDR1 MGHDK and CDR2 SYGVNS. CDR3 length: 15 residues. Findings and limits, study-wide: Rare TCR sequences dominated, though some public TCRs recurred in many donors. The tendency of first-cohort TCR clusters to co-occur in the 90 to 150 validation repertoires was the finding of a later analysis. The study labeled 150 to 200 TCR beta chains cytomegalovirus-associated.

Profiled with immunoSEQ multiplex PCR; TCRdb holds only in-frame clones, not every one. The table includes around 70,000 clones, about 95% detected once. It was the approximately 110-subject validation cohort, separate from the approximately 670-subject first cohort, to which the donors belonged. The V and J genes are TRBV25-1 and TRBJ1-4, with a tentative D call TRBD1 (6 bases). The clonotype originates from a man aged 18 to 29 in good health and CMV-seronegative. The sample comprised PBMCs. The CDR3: CASSEFRGMDEKLFF. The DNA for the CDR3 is TGTGCCAGCAGTGAATTTAGGGGGATGGATGAAAAACTGTTTTTT.